One sample yielded the 21 T cell receptor beta chains listed below, sequenced in a study of blood T cell repertoires in COVID-19. The protocol was immunoSEQ multiplex PCR, while the TCRdb copy is restricted to in-frame clones and leaves out a portion. Of about 300,000 clones listed, around 84% are singletons. Sequenced sample: peripheral blood. Receptors were obtained from a human donor with COVID-19, enrolled during active disease. The donor label of this sample is uncertain.

V gene TRBV19 combines with J gene TRBJ1-4; the D gene is possibly TRBD1 (6 bases). The CDR3 covers 13 residues. Germline assignment: CDR1 LNHDA and CDR2 SQIVND (reference sequence). V was shortened by 5 bases and J by 4 bases, with 8 bases between the two germline ends. The CDR3 protein is CASSGQLNEKLFF. CDR3 nucleotide sequence: TGTGCCAGTAGTGGACAGCTTAATGAAAAACTGTTTTTT.

The rearrangement uses TRBV2 and TRBJ1-1; D possibly corresponds to TRBD1 (5 bases). CDR1 SNHLY and CDR2 FYNNEI come from the germline V gene. The CDR3 has 13 residues. Deletions cut 8 bases from V and 2 bases from J, with 12 bases between. The CDR3 bases are TGTGCCAGCCGCAGGGTTAGCAACACTGAAGCTTTCTTT. Protein product: CASRRVSNTEAFF.

This chain uses TRBV2 with TRBJ1-4; perhaps TRBD1 as D (6 bases). Germline CDR1 reads SNHLY; CDR2 reads FYNNEI. There are 13 residues in the CDR3. V shed 6 bases and J shed 6 bases, with 11 bases lying between them. The CDR3 spells CASRGQPHEKLFF. DNA for the CDR3: TGTGCCAGCAGAGGACAGCCCCATGAAAAACTGTTTTTT.

The rearrangement joins TRBV9 to TRBJ2-3; 7 nucleotides line up with TRBD2. The V segment lost 4 bases and the J segment 4 bases; nucleotides outside the gene matches: 6. There are 14 residues in the CDR3. CDR1 is SGDLS and CDR2 is YYNGEE in the germline V gene. This chain's CDR3 is CASSRTSVSDTQYF. The CDR3 coding sequence is TGTGCCAGCAGCCGGACTAGTGTTTCAGATACGCAGTATTTT.

The V and J genes are TRBV10-3 and TRBJ2-1, with 9 positions matching TRBD2. The CDR3 loop spans 16 amino acids. The V gene end was trimmed by 2 bases and the J gene end by 3 bases; junction bases not matched to a gene: 5. Germline V gene lookup returns CDR1 ENHRY and CDR2 SYGVKD. CDR3 sequence (DNA): TGTGCCATCAGTGAGAGTAGCGGGAGCGGCTACAATGAGCAGTTCTTC. This sequence encodes CAISESSGSGYNEQFF.

This rearrangement joins TRBV6-5 to TRBJ1-2; D uncertain. Germline loops: CDR1 MNHEY, CDR2 SVGAGI. The CDR3 spans 16 residues. Trimming removed 2 bases from V and 3 bases from J, with 16 bases in between. DNA of the CDR3: TGTGCCAGCAGTTACGGAAGGATGGCGCTAGACTATGGCTACACCTTC. It yields the protein CASSYGRMALDYGYTF.

The chain recombines TRBV11-2 with TRBJ1-2, with 8 bases matching TRBD1. The trim removed 4 bases at V and 2 bases at J, leaving 6 bases unmatched. CDR3 length equals 15 residues. Germline V gene sequence: CDR1 SGHAT, CDR2 FQNNGV. CDR3 in DNA: TGTGCCAGCAGCTCAGGGACAGGCGAAAACTATGGCTACACCTTC. Translating gives CASSSGTGENYGYTF.

The chain uses TRBV2 and TRBJ2-3; D is unclear. Trimming removed 1 base at V and 4 bases at J, with 12 bases between. This CDR3 is 15 amino acids long. Germline assignment: CDR1 SNHLY and CDR2 FYNNEI. CDR3 in amino acids: CASSEGTQSADTQYF. CDR3 nucleotide sequence: TGTGCCAGCAGTGAAGGTACCCAGAGCGCAGATACGCAGTATTTT.

V usage is TRBV7-9 and J usage is TRBJ1-2; D gene ambiguous. The V gene's germline CDR1 is SEHNR and CDR2 FQNEAQ (reference sequence). Trimming cost V 5 bases and J 4 bases, with 17 bases left between them. The CDR3 extends over 15 amino acids. CDR3 sequence reads: CASSVGPKRGYGYTF. Here the CDR3 DNA reads TGTGCCAGCAGCGTCGGGCCAAAACGGGGCTATGGCTACACCTTC.

The chain employs TRBV19 and TRBJ2-6, with 9 bases identical to TRBD1. V lost 5 bases and J lost 4; bases outside the gene matches: 15. The CDR3 spans 19 residues. Per germline, CDR1 LNHDA and CDR2 SQIVND (reference sequence). The CDR3: CASSPETGTGWYGANVLTF. The CDR3 DNA follows: TGTGCCAGTAGTCCGGAAACCGGGACAGGGTGGTACGGGGCCAACGTCCTGACTTTC.

This chain connects TRBV27 to TRBJ2-5, with TRBD2 identical over 13 bases. Germline V CDR1 and CDR2: MNHEY, SMNVEV (reference sequence). The CDR3 has 16 residues. After removal of 5 bases from V and 4 bases from J, the junction contained 7 bases not matched to a gene. CDR3: CASSARLAGGGETQYF. The CDR3, as DNA: TGTGCCAGCAGTGCTCGACTAGCGGGAGGTGGAGAGACCCAGTACTTC.

The genes are TRBV5-1 and TRBJ2-7, with 7 bases matching TRBD1. The CDR3 has 15 residues. The V segment lost 3 bases and the J segment 6 bases; nucleotides outside the gene matches: 12. CDR1 and CDR2 (germline): SGHRS, YFSETQ. The chain's CDR3 is CASSSGTDPASEQYF. The CDR3, as DNA: TGCGCCAGCAGCTCGGGGACAGACCCAGCATCCGAGCAGTACTTC.

CDR3 DNA sequence: TGTGCCAGCAGCTCGGGGGGCGGGAGCTCCTACGAGCAGTACTTC. This translates into CASSSGGGSSYEQYF. V gene TRBV7-6 combines with J gene TRBJ2-7; tentatively, D is TRBD2 (7 bases). There are 15 residues in the CDR3. The V gene lost 4 bases and the J gene lost 0 bases, with 13 bases spanning the gap. CDR1 and CDR2 (germline): SGHVS, FNYEAQ.

The chain has TRBV7-9 and TRBJ2-3; TRBD2 aligns across 9 bases. Germline V lookup: CDR1 SEHNR, CDR2 FQNEAQ (reference sequence). CDR3 length: 15 amino acids. Unmatched junction bases numbered 3, after V lost 4 bases and J lost 1 base. DNA for the CDR3: TGTGCCAGCAGCTCCAGACTAGCGGGCACAGATACGCAGTATTTT. Its translation is CASSSRLAGTDTQYF.

CDR3 region: CASSIPTSTGTGELFF. The CDR3 DNA is TGTGCCAGTAGTATACCCACTAGTACGGGCACCGGGGAGCTGTTTTTT. The gene calls are TRBV19 and TRBJ2-2; perhaps TRBD2 as D (5 bases). The CDR3 consists of 16 residues. V was cut by 2 bases and J by 4 bases, with 14 bases left in between. In germline, CDR1 is LNHDA, CDR2 SQIVND (reference sequence).

The V call is TRBV5-8, the J call TRBJ2-5; tentatively, D is TRBD1 (6 bases). Trimming removed 4 bases from V and 2 bases from J, with 12 bases in between. CDR1 and CDR2 from the germline V gene are SGHTS and YDEGEE. The CDR3 extends over 14 amino acids. The CDR3 sequence: CASSTGTLQETQYF. CDR3 nucleotides: TGTGCCAGCAGCACGGGGACACTACAAGAGACCCAGTACTTC.

CDR3 DNA sequence: TGTGCCAGCACGGGACAGATTTTCCCCAGGCAGTACTTC. Translating gives CASTGQIFPRQYF. The chain carries TRBV25-1 and TRBJ2-7; TRBD1 aligns across 7 bases. V was clipped by 7 bases and J by 9 bases; unmatched bases: 12. The CDR3 sequence is 13 residues long. From germline, CDR1 is MGHDK and CDR2 SYGVNS.

This clone was detected once. The J gene is TRBJ2-1, the V gene TRBV19, with TRBD1 identical over 8 bases. Germline CDR1 is LNHDA and CDR2 is SQIVND (reference sequence). V was clipped by 4 bases and J by 0 bases; unmatched bases: 5. The CDR3 runs to 16 residues. The CDR3 nucleotides are TGTGCCAGTAGTACGGGACAGGCGAGCTCCTACAATGAGCAGTTCTTC. It specifies CASSTGQASSYNEQFF.

This sequence joins TRBV30 and TRBJ1-1; TRBD1 might be the D (5 bases). Germline V lookup: CDR1 GTSNPN, CDR2 SVGIG (reference sequence). The V gene lost 5 bases and the J gene lost 5 bases, with 21 bases spanning the gap. The CDR3 extends over 15 amino acids. DNA for the CDR3: TGTGCCTGGTCCCCTTTTCGGGGGTTTGGAACTGAAGCTTTCTTT. It is translated as CAWSPFRGFGTEAFF.

CDR3 in amino acids: CASSSDRWETQYF. CDR3 coding DNA: TGTGCCAGCAGCTCGGACAGGTGGGAGACCCAGTACTTC. The rearrangement joins TRBV28 to TRBJ2-5, with 7 bases matching TRBD1. Germline loops: CDR1 MDHEN, CDR2 SYDVKM. After removal of 6 bases from V and 5 bases from J, the junction contained 6 bases not matched to a gene. The CDR3 contains 13 residues.

This chain links TRBV6-2 or TRBV6-3 with TRBJ2-1, with D unclear. V dropped 4 bases and J dropped 4 bases, with 8 bases sitting between them. The CDR3 has 13 residues. In germline, CDR1 is MNHEY, CDR2 SVGEGT. CDR3 nucleotide sequence: TGTGCCAGCAGTTTTGGCCGTTACAATGAGCAGTTCTTC. Protein: CASSFGRYNEQFF.